This T cell receptor beta chain comes out of a study of blood T cells in healthy people across ages. V dropped 8 bases and J dropped 0; count of bases not matched to a gene: 8. The germline CDR1 and CDR2 sequences are MNHEY and SVGAGI. The CDR3 loop spans 15 amino acids. Sample-barcoded 5' priming and a J-beta primer mix drove a second PCR of about 6 to 12 cycles. The template-switch adaptor was a 5' adaptor with 12 random nucleotides. It tagged each cDNA molecule. Paired-end reads containing CDR3 totaled no fewer than 2.5 million for each sample. Via MiXCR, TCRdb re-called the 5' RACE reads, giving one row per CDR3 protein. Of about 2 million distinct CDR3 sequences listed, roughly 50% were seen once; the top ten hold less than 2.5%. Isolation of PBMCs gave at least 7 million cells per sample. On this clonotype: No antigen is known for it.

Study-wide findings and caveats: Both higher diversity and more naive CD4+ cells marked long-lived donors when set against aged donors.

The chain is built from TRBV6-5 and TRBJ2-3; the match to TRBD1 covers 7 bases. The sequence was collected from a woman aged 40 to 50 in good health. Sequencing input: blood. CDR3 sequence: CASADRRRSTDTQYF. In DNA, the CDR3 is TGTGCCAGCGCGGACAGGAGAAGAAGCACAGATACGCAGTATTTT.